This T cell receptor beta chain was recorded in a study of T cells in Graves' hyperthyroidism and ophthalmopathy. Ten or more counts support this clonotype. Since no conserved phenylalanine or tryptophan closes the CDR3, a read error is the likely cause. Amplified TCR beta CDR3 regions derived from RNA transcripts. The HTBI primer set served for first-round RT-PCR of the TCR CDR3. TCRdb used MiXCR to reprocess the multiplex PCR reads, holding one entry per CDR3 protein. The top ten clones hold roughly a sixth of a sample with 30,000 to 40,000 distinct CDR3 sequences, around 50% of them seen once. The sequence derives from a man aged 40-49 years with Graves' ophthalmopathy. What was sequenced was blood.

DNA for the CDR3: TGTGCCAGCAGTTACTCGATCCGGGGCTCCTACGAGCAGTACCTC. As protein: CASSYSIRGSYEQYL. The chain links TRBV6-5 to TRBJ2-7, with a tentative D call TRBD2 (5 bases). The V gene's germline CDR1 is MNHEY and CDR2 SVGAGI. The V end lost 0 bases, the J end lost 0 bases, and 9 bases lay between the germline ends. The CDR3 has 15 residues.